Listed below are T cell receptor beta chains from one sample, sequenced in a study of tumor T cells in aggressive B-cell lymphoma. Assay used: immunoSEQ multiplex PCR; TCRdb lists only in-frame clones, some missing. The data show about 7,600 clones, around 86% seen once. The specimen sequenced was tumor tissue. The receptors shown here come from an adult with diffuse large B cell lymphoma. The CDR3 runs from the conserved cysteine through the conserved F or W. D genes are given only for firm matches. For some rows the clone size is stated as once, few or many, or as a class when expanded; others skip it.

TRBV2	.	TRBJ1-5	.	TGTGCCAGCACCTCGCAGGGTAGCAATCAGCCCCAGCATTTT	CASTSQGSNQPQHF
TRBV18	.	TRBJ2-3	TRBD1	TGTGCCAGCTCACCACTGGAGACAGGGGGCACAGATACGCAGTATTTT	CASSPLETGGTDTQYF
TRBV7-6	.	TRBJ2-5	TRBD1	TGTGCCAGCAGCTACATGGGACAGGGGGCTAAGGAGACCCAGTACTTC	CASSYMGQGAKETQYF
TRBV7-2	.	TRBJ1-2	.	TGTGCCAGCAGCTTAGGAGGGAGGAGGGGCGACTATGGCTACACCTTC	CASSLGGRRGDYGYTF
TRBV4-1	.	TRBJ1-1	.	TGCGCCAGCAGCGGTCTAACAGGGGAAGCTTTCTTT	CASSGLTGEAFF
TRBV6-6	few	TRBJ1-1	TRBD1	TGTGCCAGCAGTCGTCCTGGACAGGGGAACACTGAAGCTTTCTTT	CASSRPGQGNTEAFF
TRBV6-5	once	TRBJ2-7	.	TGTGCCAGCAGTTACGTCGGGGGCGAGCAGTACTTC	CASSYVGGEQYF
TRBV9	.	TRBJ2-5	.	TGTGCCAGCAGCGTAGAGAGCGGAGCTGGGGAGACCCAGTACTTC	CASSVESGAGETQYF
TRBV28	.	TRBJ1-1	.	TGTGCCAGCAAGGCGGGCACTGAAGCTTTCTTT	CASKAGTEAFF
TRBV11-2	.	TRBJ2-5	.	TGTGCCAGCAGCCCGCCGGGCCAGGGGACGGAGACCCAGTACTTC	CASSPPGQGTETQYF
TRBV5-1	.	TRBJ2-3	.	TGCGCCAGCAGCTTGGAGGGCGGGGGCAGCACAGATACGCAGTATTTT	CASSLEGGGSTDTQYF
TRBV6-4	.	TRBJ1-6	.	TGTGCCAGCAGTGTACTAGAGAATTCACCCCTCCACTTT	CASSVLENSPLHF
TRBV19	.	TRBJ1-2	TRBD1	TGTGCCAGCAGAGACAGGGGAGTTGGCTACACCTTC	CASRDRGVGYTF
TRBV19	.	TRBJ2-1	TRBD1	TGTGCCAGTAGTCACCACAGGGGAACGTTCTTC	CASSHHRGTFF
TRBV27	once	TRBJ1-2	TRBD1	TGTGCCAGCAGTTCGACAGGGAGTCATGGCTACACCTTC	CASSSTGSHGYTF
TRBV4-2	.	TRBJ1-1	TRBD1	TGTGCCAGCAGCCCTCGAACAGGGGTGGGCAACACTGAAGCTTTCTTT	CASSPRTGVGNTEAFF
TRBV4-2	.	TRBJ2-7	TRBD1	TGTGCCAGCAGCCAAGAGTCCAGGGGGAGCTCCTACGAGCAGTACTTC	CASSQESRGSSYEQYF
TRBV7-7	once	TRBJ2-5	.	TGTGCTAGCAGCTTAATGTGGGAGGAGACCCAGTACTTC	CASSLMWEETQYF
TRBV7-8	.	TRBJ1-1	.	TGTGCCAGCAGCTTAGCTCCCAATGAAGCTTTCTTT	CASSLAPNEAFF
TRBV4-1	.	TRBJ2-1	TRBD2	TGCGCCAGCAGCCAAGGTGCGGGAGGGCCCGTCGAGCAGTTCTTC	CASSQGAGGPVEQFF
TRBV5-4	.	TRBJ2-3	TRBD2	TGTGTCAGCAGTTTGGAGCGGGAGGGCCCTCGGAAAGATACGCAGTATTTT	CVSSLEREGPRKDTQYF
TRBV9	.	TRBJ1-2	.	TGTGCCAGCAGCGTTAACCCCACCCAGGGCGGATGGGATGGCTACACCTTC	CASSVNPTQGGWDGYTF
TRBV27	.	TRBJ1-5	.	TGTGCCACCTCAGGAGGGATTAATCAGCCCCAGCATTTT	CATSGGINQPQHF
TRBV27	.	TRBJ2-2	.	TGTGCCAGCAGTCCGACCGGGACTTTATCCTTATGGTCCGGGGAGCTGTTTTTT	CASSPTGTLSLWSGELFF
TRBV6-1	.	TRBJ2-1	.	TGTGCCAGCAGTGGGCCGGGCAGGGACTCCTACAATGAGCAGTTCTTC	CASSGPGRDSYNEQFF
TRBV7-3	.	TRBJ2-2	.	TGTGCCAGCAGCCCAAATGGGGGCTTGAACACCGGGGAGCTGTTTTTT	CASSPNGGLNTGELFF